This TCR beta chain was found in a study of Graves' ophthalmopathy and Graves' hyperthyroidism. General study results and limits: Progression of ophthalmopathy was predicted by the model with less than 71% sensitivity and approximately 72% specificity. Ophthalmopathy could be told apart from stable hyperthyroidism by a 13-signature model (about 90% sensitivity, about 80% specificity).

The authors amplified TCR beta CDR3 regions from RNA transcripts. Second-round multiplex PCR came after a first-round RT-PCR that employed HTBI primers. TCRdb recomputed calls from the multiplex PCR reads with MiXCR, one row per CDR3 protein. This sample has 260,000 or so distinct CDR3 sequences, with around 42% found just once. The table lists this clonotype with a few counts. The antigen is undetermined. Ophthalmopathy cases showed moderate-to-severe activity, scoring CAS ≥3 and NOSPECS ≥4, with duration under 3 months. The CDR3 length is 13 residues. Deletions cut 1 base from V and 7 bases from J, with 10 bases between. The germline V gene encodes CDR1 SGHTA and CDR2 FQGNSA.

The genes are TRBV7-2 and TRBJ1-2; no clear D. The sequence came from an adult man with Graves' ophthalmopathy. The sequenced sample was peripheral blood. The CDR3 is CASSLGSGSGYTF. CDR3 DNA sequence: TGTGCCAGCAGCTTAGGGTCTGGGAGTGGCTACACCTTC.